Below, 15 T cell receptor beta chains from the same sample are listed, as sequenced in a study of OX40 agonist ivuxolimab in advanced cancers. Repertoires were generated with immunoSEQ multiplex PCR, while TCRdb's copy carries only in-frame clones and drops some. This table has about 51,000 clones, 80% to 85% appearing once. This specimen consisted of CD4+ or CD8+ T cells sorted from blood, obtained in a trial of the OX40 agonist ivuxolimab. Receptors originate from an adult with an advanced solid tumor such as melanoma, head and neck, liver or kidney cancer.

The chain has TRBV11-3 and TRBJ1-2; D is perhaps TRBD1 (6 bases). This CDR3 is built from 13 residues. V was pared by 5 bases and J by 0 bases, with 7 bases between. Germline-derived CDR1 and CDR2 are SGHNT and YENEEA. This CDR3 reads CASSEGANYGYTF. The CDR3 nucleotides read TGTGCCAGCAGCGAGGGGGCTAACTATGGCTACACCTTC.

V gene TRBV2 combines with J gene TRBJ2-7; D remains unclear. There are 12 residues in the CDR3. V lost 7 bases, J lost 4 bases, and 11 bases lay in between. In germline, CDR1 is SNHLY, CDR2 FYNNEI. The chain's CDR3 is CASNRESYEQYF. Here the CDR3 DNA reads TGTGCCAGCAACAGAGAGTCATACGAGCAGTACTTC.

This chain connects TRBV5-4 to TRBJ2-5, with TRBD1 identical over 7 bases. This CDR3 region has 14 residues. CDR1 and CDR2 from the germline V gene are SGHNT and YYREEE (reference sequence). The V segment lost 4 bases and the J segment 5 bases; nucleotides outside the gene matches: 8. CDR3 nucleotides: TGTGCCAGCAGCAGGGGACAGTCTGGGGAGACCCAGTACTTC. It translates to CASSRGQSGETQYF.

This clone was observed a single time. The V and J genes are TRBV6-6 and TRBJ1-6; D is ambiguous. Trimming shortened V by 5 bases and J by 6 bases, and 2 bases separated the two germline ends. The CDR3 length is 11 residues. Germline CDR1 is MNHNY and CDR2 is SVGAGI (reference sequence). CDR3 bases: TGTGCCAGCAGTATTAATTCACCCCTCCACTTT. Translated: CASSINSPLHF.

This rearrangement joins TRBV28 to TRBJ1-5; D not resolved. The germline gives CDR1 MDHEN, CDR2 SYDVKM. V lost 11 bases to trimming and J lost 0 bases, with 14 bases between them. The length of the CDR3 is 14 residues. In nucleotides, the CDR3 is TGTGCCGAGATGGCACCCTATAGCAATCAGCCCCAGCATTTT. It translates to CAEMAPYSNQPQHF. The variable domain in full, completed from reference TRBV28 and TRBJ1-5, reads DVKVTQSSRYLVKRTGEKVFLECVQDMDHENMFWYRQDPGLGLRLIYFSYDVKMKEKGDIPEGYSVSREKKERFSLILESASTNQTSMYLCAEMAPYSNQPQHFGDGTRLSIL.

The rearrangement uses TRBV11-3 and TRBJ2-2; TRBD1 matches 8 bases. CDR3 length: 15 residues. The germline V gene encodes CDR1 SGHNT and CDR2 YENEEA. V trimming: 5 bases; J trimming: 0 bases; junction bases outside the gene matches: 2. The CDR3 DNA follows: TGTGCCAGCAGCACGGGACAGGCGAACACCGGGGAGCTGTTTTTT. Its translation: CASSTGQANTGELFF.

V is TRBV29-1 and J is TRBJ2-7; possibly TRBD1 for D (5 bases). CDR3 length: 14 residues. The V gene lost 4 bases and the J gene lost 4 bases, with 17 bases spanning the gap. Germline CDR1 is SQVTM and CDR2 is ANQGSEA. CDR3 sequence: CSVVVSGRLYEQYF. The CDR3 nucleotides read TGCAGCGTTGTGGTTTCAGGGCGTTTATACGAGCAGTACTTC.

The V gene is TRBV5-6, the J gene TRBJ2-7, with D possibly being TRBD2 (5 bases). The CDR3 is made up of 14 amino acids. V was trimmed by 2 bases and J by 2 bases, leaving 11 bases between them. The germline CDR1 and CDR2 sequences are SGHDT and YYEEEE. The CDR3 is CASSLRGITYEQYF. The CDR3 nucleotides read TGTGCCAGCAGCTTACGGGGAATTACCTACGAGCAGTACTTC.

J is TRBJ2-5 and V is TRBV5-6; D gene uncertain. V was trimmed by 0 bases and J by 7 bases, leaving 13 bases between them. From germline, CDR1 is SGHDT and CDR2 YYEEEE. This CDR3 is built from 14 residues. CDR3 region: CASSLGQDVGTQYF. CDR3 nucleotides: TGTGCCAGCAGCTTGGGGCAGGACGTTGGGACCCAGTACTTC.

V usage is TRBV7-8 and J usage is TRBJ1-6, with 9 bases matching TRBD1. V gave up 5 bases and J gave up 6 bases; unmatched junction bases: 8. The CDR3 contains 16 residues. Germline V gene data show CDR1 as SGHVS and CDR2 as FQNEAQ. As DNA, the CDR3 is TGTGCCAGCAGCCCCATGGGACAGGGCGGTAATTCACCCCTCCACTTT. Protein: CASSPMGQGGNSPLHF. Full variable domain (rest looked up from reference TRBV7-8 and TRBJ1-6): GAGVSQSPRYKVAKRGQDVALRCDPISGHVSLFWYQQALGQGPEFLTYFQNEAQLDKSGLPSDRFFAERPEGSVSTLKIQRTQQEDSAVYLCASSPMGQGGNSPLHFGNGTRLTVT.

The CDR3 reads CAISERRGDTQYF. Written as DNA, the CDR3 is TGTGCCATCAGTGAGAGGAGGGGAGATACGCAGTATTTT. V gene TRBV10-3 combines with J gene TRBJ2-3; weak D call: TRBD2 (6 bases). Looked up from germline, CDR1 is ENHRY and CDR2 is SYGVKD. V dropped 2 bases and J dropped 5 bases, with 8 bases sitting between them. The CDR3 totals 13 residues.

J is TRBJ1-5 and V is TRBV7-9; D remains unclear. This CDR3 has 13 amino acids. V lost 1 base to trimming and J lost 6 bases, with 7 bases between them. Germline V gene data show CDR1 as SEHNR and CDR2 as FQNEAQ (reference sequence). CDR3 in amino acids: CASSLGVGQPQHF. The DNA for the CDR3 is TGTGCCAGCAGCTTAGGGGTTGGTCAGCCCCAGCATTTT.

The gene calls are TRBV7-3 and TRBJ2-2; no definite D call. Germline CDR1 and CDR2: SGHTA and FQGTGA. The CDR3 has 14 residues. V lost 4 bases and J 4 bases, leaving 10 bases between the germline ends. CDR3 region: CASSSEGATGELFF. The CDR3 coding sequence is TGTGCCAGCAGCTCGGAAGGAGCCACCGGGGAGCTGTTTTTT.

CDR3 amino acids: CASSLQVATNEKLFF. The CDR3, as DNA: TGTGCCAGCAGTTTACAGGTGGCAACTAATGAAAAACTGTTTTTT. The chain is built from TRBV28 and TRBJ1-4; D is unresolved. The CDR3 has 15 residues. CDR1 MDHEN and CDR2 SYDVKM come from the germline V gene. V lost 2 bases, J lost 0 bases, and 7 bases lay in between.

This chain links TRBV6-5 with TRBJ1-1, with D uncertain. Trimming stripped 0 bases from V and 12 bases from J, with 8 bases between. Germline CDR1 and CDR2: MNHEY and SVGAGI. This CDR3 has 11 amino acids. The CDR3 spells CASSYSSETFF. Here the CDR3 DNA reads TGTGCCAGCAGTTACTCGAGTGAGACTTTCTTT.